This is a list of T cell receptor beta chains from one sample in a study of CD8 T cells in Susac syndrome. Each CDR3 protein gets one entry after TCRdb re-called the immunoSEQ multiplex PCR reads with MiXCR. The sample holds 250,000 to 300,000 distinct CDR3 sequences, about 88% seen once. Source material: CD8+ T cells from PBMCs. These receptors all come from a human donor with multiple sclerosis. CDR3s include the opening cysteine and the closing phenylalanine or tryptophan.

>TRBV4-3|TRBJ2-5
CASSQDWQGPETQYF
>TRBV19|TRBJ2-1
CASSRSGPLYNEQFF
>TRBV7-7|TRBJ1-5
CASSPRVPGVQPQHF
>TRBV6-1|TRBJ2-5
CASSEEWGAGETQYF
>TRBV27|TRBJ2-1
CASSLLGLTSGNEQFF
>TRBV10-3|TRBJ2-1
CAISESRERPYNEQFF
>TRBV29-1|TRBJ1-2
CSVETEEGYTF
>TRBV9|TRBJ2-5
CASSAPVGGRLQETQYF
>TRBV30|TRBJ1-3
CAWTSTWVEGNTIYF
>TRBV4-1|TRBJ2-3
CASSQEQGALAGVDTQYF
>TRBV9|TRBJ2-2
CASSGDRGVSTGELFF
>TRBV12-3/TRBV12-4|TRBJ2-7
CASGAGFSYEQYF
>TRBV29-1|TRBJ2-1
CSVEGLEIPNEQFF
>TRBV14|TRBJ2-1
CASSIYRDRGGDEQFF
>TRBV28|TRBJ1-5
CASTSLGQMNQPQHF
>TRBV7-9|TRBJ2-7
CASSWDQHYEQYF
>TRBV6-5|TRBJ1-1
CASSYVGPREEFF
>TRBV7-6|TRBJ1-2
CASSSTIDSAYGYTF
>TRBV15|TRBJ2-1
CATSRELGQGRDNEQFF
>TRBV20-1|TRBJ1-5
CSAPLLGNQPQHF
>TRBV2|TRBJ2-7
CASSAWGVYEQYF
>TRBV11-2|TRBJ1-2
CASSLVSGGYTF
>TRBV4-2|TRBJ2-1
CASSQELAGGLSYNEQFF
>TRBV7-9|TRBJ2-7
CASGGLAWEQYF
>TRBV27|TRBJ2-3
CASSSRTALASTDTQYF
>TRBV28|TRBJ2-1
CASSLGGLLSGDEQFF
>TRBV28|TRBJ2-5
CASSYYGGETQYF
>TRBV27|TRBJ2-2
CASSPGSYTGELFF
>TRBV28|TRBJ2-1
CASSPPPIYEQFF
>TRBV9|TRBJ2-5
CASSKRGDQETQYF
>TRBV6-2/TRBV6-3|TRBJ2-7
CASSYARAPSGEQYF
>TRBV6-2/TRBV6-3|TRBJ2-7
CASSYLAGGFYEQYF
>TRBV12-3/TRBV12-4|TRBJ2-7
CASSLHRRISGEQYF
>TRBV29-1|TRBJ2-1
CSVPKGLVFNEQFF
>TRBV20-1|TRBJ2-7
CSADDREHSYEQYF
>TRBV28|TRBJ2-5
CASSSPYHNNRQGAGETQYF
>TRBV21-1|TRBJ1-5
CASRMFYRTASNQPQHF
>TRBV20-1|TRBJ1-5
CSAVDPIYSNQPQHF
>TRBV30|TRBJ2-3
CAWSGGGGTRNTQYF
>TRBV19|TRBJ2-4
CASSVGLENIQYF
>TRBV5-1|TRBJ2-7
CASSLAVAGAYEQYF
>TRBV27|TRBJ2-1
CASSKLFLGQPEQFF
>TRBV10-3|TRBJ2-5
CATFEGGGAQETQYF